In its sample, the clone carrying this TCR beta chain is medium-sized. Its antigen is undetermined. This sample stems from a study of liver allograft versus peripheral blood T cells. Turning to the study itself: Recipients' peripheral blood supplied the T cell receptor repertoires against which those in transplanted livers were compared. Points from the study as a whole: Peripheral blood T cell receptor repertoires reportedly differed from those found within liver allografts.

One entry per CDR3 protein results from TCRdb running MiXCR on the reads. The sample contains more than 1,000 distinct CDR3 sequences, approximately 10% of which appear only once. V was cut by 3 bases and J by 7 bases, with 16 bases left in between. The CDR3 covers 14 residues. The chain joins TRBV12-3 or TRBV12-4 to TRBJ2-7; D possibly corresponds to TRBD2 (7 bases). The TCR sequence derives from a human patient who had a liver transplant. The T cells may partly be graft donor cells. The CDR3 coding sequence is TGTGCCAGCAGTTTCCGGGGGGCGGCGAGGGAGCAGTACTTC. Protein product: CASSFRGAAREQYF.